This TCR beta chain was identified in a study of response to subunit inactivated influenza vaccine. Broader study findings: After each seasonal influenza vaccination, few new T cells are recruited, the authors suggested.

This clonotype was picked up a small number of times. What it binds is not known. Germline V gene lookup returns CDR1 MNHEY and CDR2 SVGAGI. CDR3 length: 14 residues. The V end lost 2 bases, the J end lost 8 bases, and 15 bases lay between the germline ends. TCRdb ran MiXCR on the RT-PCR reads and lists one entry per CDR3 protein. The sample lists under 850,000 distinct CDR3 sequences; approximately 17% were seen once. The clonotype originates from a man in his forties or fifties who received an inactivated influenza vaccine. The sequencing used PBMCs from blood, collected around 5 days after vaccination. The chain couples TRBV6-5 to TRBJ1-2, with D unclear. CDR3: CASSYPLEVGGYTF. The CDR3, as DNA: TGTGCCAGCAGTTACCCCCTTGAGGTTGGAGGCTACACCTTC.